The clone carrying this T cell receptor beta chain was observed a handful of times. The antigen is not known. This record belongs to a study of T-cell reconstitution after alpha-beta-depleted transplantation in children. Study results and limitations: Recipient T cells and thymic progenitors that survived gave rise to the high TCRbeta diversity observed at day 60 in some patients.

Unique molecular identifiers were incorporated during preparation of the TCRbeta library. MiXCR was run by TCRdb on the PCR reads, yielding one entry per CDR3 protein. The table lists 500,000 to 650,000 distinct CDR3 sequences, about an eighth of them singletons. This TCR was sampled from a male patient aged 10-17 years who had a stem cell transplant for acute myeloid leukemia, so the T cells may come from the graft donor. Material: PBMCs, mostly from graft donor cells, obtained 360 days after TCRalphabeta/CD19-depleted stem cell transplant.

CDR3 protein: CASSQDDGSYFEQYF. The CDR3, as DNA: TGTGCCAGCAGCCAAGATGACGGGAGCTATTTTGAGCAGTACTTC. The V gene is TRBV3-1, the J gene TRBJ2-7; D possibly corresponds to TRBD2 (6 bases). Germline CDR1 and CDR2: LGHDT and YNNKEL (reference sequence). V lost 0 bases and J lost 7, with 16 bases in between. The CDR3 totals 15 residues.